These 23 T cell receptor beta chains originate from one sample sequenced in a study of OX40 agonist ivuxolimab in advanced cancers. Only in-frame clones appear in the TCRdb table, and some are missing; sequencing was by immunoSEQ multiplex PCR. This table has around 94,000 clones, around 90% appearing once. The material sequenced was CD4+ or CD8+ T cells sorted from blood, taken in a trial of the OX40 agonist ivuxolimab. These receptor sequences come from an adult with an advanced solid tumor such as melanoma, head and neck, liver or kidney cancer.

Concerning this clone: The sample holds other DNA sequences that translate to the same CDR3. The chain employs TRBV19 and TRBJ2-7; TRBD1 agrees at 7 bases. Germline assignment: CDR1 LNHDA and CDR2 SQIVND (reference sequence). CDR3 length: 14 amino acids. The V gene end was trimmed by 5 bases and the J gene end by 0 bases; junction bases not matched to a gene: 4. CDR3 in DNA: TGTGCCAGTAGTGGGACAGCTAGCTCCTACGAGCAGTACTTC. Encoded protein: CASSGTASSYEQYF.

In DNA form, the CDR3 reads TGTGCCAGCAGTTACGTCTACGAGCAGTACTTC. Translating it yields CASSYVYEQYF. The chain is built from TRBV6-5 and TRBJ2-7; D gene ambiguous. The V end was cut by 2 bases, the J end by 3 bases, with 2 bases between. CDR1 and CDR2 (germline): MNHEY, SVGAGI. The CDR3 is 11 residues long.

The chain recombines TRBV6-1 with TRBJ1-4, with D unclear. Germline V gene sequence: CDR1 MNHNS, CDR2 SASEGT. Trimming removed 2 bases at V and 6 bases at J, with 10 bases between. CDR3 length equals 14 residues. CDR3 sequence reads: CASSEFRADEKLFF. The CDR3 DNA follows: TGTGCCAGCAGTGAATTCCGGGCAGATGAAAAACTGTTTTTT.

The chain carries TRBV4-3 and TRBJ2-3; no clear D. CDR3 length: 15 amino acids. Looked up from germline, CDR1 is LGHNA and CDR2 is YSLEER. V lost 3 bases to trimming and J lost 0 bases, with 10 bases between them. The CDR3 nucleotides read TGCGCCAGCAGCCAGGAGACGCTGAGCACAGATACGCAGTATTTT. Protein product: CASSQETLSTDTQYF.

J is TRBJ2-7 and V is TRBV2, with D perhaps matching TRBD2 (5 bases). Looked up from germline, CDR1 is SNHLY and CDR2 is FYNNEI. Trimming shortened V by 5 bases and J by 5 bases, and 13 bases separated the two germline ends. The CDR3 is 13 residues long. As DNA, the CDR3 is TGTGCCAGCAGTCCCGAGGGTTTGAACGAGCAGTACTTC. Amino acid sequence: CASSPEGLNEQYF.

The genes are TRBV4-3 and TRBJ1-2, with D tentatively TRBD1 (6 bases). V gave up 0 bases and J gave up 5 bases, with 16 bases separating them. The CDR3 loop spans 16 amino acids. CDR1 is LGHNA and CDR2 is YSLEER in the germline V gene. The CDR3 is CASSQDQTRGEYGYTF. In DNA, the CDR3 is TGCGCCAGCAGCCAAGATCAAACCAGGGGAGAATATGGCTACACCTTC.

The chain recombines TRBV7-9 with TRBJ1-4; D not resolved. The V end was cut by 2 bases, the J end by 8 bases, with 15 bases between. Looked up from germline, CDR1 is SEHNR and CDR2 is FQNEAQ (reference sequence). The CDR3 has 15 residues. The CDR3 is CASSLLLMRGEKLFF. The CDR3 region has the DNA TGTGCCAGCAGCTTACTTCTTATGCGTGGCGAAAAACTGTTTTTT.

V and J are TRBV15 and TRBJ2-5; 9 bases are a match to TRBD2. Unmatched junction bases numbered 7, after V lost 0 bases and J lost 5 bases. Germline lookup yields CDR1 LNHNV and CDR2 YYDKDF (reference sequence). The CDR3 has 16 amino acids. This CDR3 is CATSRDKAGGRETQYF. Written as DNA, the CDR3 is TGTGCCACCAGCAGAGATAAGGCGGGAGGGCGGGAGACCCAGTACTTC.

The CDR3: CASSAGQGVAGANVLTF. CDR3 nucleotides: TGTGCCAGCAGTGCCGGACAGGGAGTAGCAGGGGCCAACGTCCTGACTTTC. The V call is TRBV6-1, the J call TRBJ2-6, with 8 bases fitting TRBD1. The CDR3 has 17 residues. CDR1 and CDR2 from the germline V gene are MNHNS and SASEGT. Losses at the gene ends were 4 bases for V and 4 bases for J; bases not matched to a gene: 9.

V and J are TRBV7-2 and TRBJ2-1; 11 nucleotides align to TRBD1. The ends lost 7 bases at V and 6 bases at J; junction bases unmatched: 5. Germline V gene sequence: CDR1 SGHTA, CDR2 FQGNSA. CDR3 length: 14 amino acids. CDR3 nucleotides: TGTGCCAGCAAGCCGGGACAGGGGGGCAATGAGCAGTTCTTC. Translating it yields CASKPGQGGNEQFF.

The V and J genes are TRBV19 and TRBJ1-5; 8 nucleotides agree with TRBD1. The CDR3 is 14 residues long. With V trimmed by 7 bases and J by 1 base, 3 bases remained unmatched. Germline CDR1 reads LNHDA; CDR2 reads SQIVND (reference sequence). The CDR3 sequence: CASNQGASNQPQHF. The CDR3 DNA is TGTGCCAGTAACCAGGGGGCGAGCAATCAGCCCCAGCATTTT.

This clone has only a few counts. V usage is TRBV28 and J usage is TRBJ2-7; possible D gene TRBD1, 5 bases. V lost 6 bases and J 0 bases, leaving 15 bases between the germline ends. The CDR3 has 15 residues. Germline V CDR1 and CDR2: MDHEN, SYDVKM. CDR3 sequence: CASRISGFRSYEQYF. The CDR3 nucleotides are TGTGCCAGCAGGATTTCAGGGTTTCGCTCCTACGAGCAGTACTTC. Full variable domain (remainder filled in from reference TRBV28 and TRBJ2-7): DVKVTQSSRYLVKRTGEKVFLECVQDMDHENMFWYRQDPGLGLRLIYFSYDVKMKEKGDIPEGYSVSREKKERFSLILESASTNQTSMYLCASRISGFRSYEQYFGPGTRLTVT.

DNA of the CDR3: TGTGCCAGCAGTGACAGGGGAATGAACACTGAAGCTTTCTTT. Residues: CASSDRGMNTEAFF. The chain links TRBV6-5 to TRBJ1-1; the match to TRBD1 covers 8 bases. The CDR3 loop spans 14 amino acids. Germline CDR1 MNHEY, CDR2 SVGAGI. V dropped 5 bases and J dropped 0; count of bases not matched to a gene: 2.

V gene TRBV9 combines with J gene TRBJ2-3; no definite D call. Deletions cut 0 bases from V and 1 base from J, with 9 bases between. The germline CDR1 and CDR2 sequences are SGDLS and YYNGEE. This CDR3 spans 15 amino acids. In nucleotides, the CDR3 is TGTGCCAGCAGCGTAGTCCTTGGGGGCACAGATACGCAGTATTTT. The encoded protein is CASSVVLGGTDTQYF. The whole variable domain, filled in from reference TRBV9 and TRBJ2-3, reads DSGVTQTPKHLITATGQRVTLRCSPRSGDLSVYWYQQSLDQGLQFLIQYYNGEERAKGNILERFSAQQFPDLHSELNLSSLELGDSALYFCASSVVLGGTDTQYFGPGTRLTVL.

The gene calls are TRBV29-1 and TRBJ1-2, with D unresolved. From germline, CDR1 is SQVTM and CDR2 ANQGSEA. The CDR3 loop spans 14 amino acids. The V and J ends lost 3 bases and 3 bases respectively, with 14 bases between them. The DNA for the CDR3 is TGCAGCGTTGAGTCTTTACAGCCCGACTATGGCTACACCTTC. This translates into CSVESLQPDYGYTF.

This clone was observed a few times. The chain is built from TRBV2 and TRBJ2-7; 7 positions match TRBD1. The CDR3 sequence is 14 residues long. CDR1 is SNHLY and CDR2 is FYNNEI in the germline V gene. Trimming at V came to 5 bases and at J to 4 bases, leaving 8 bases not matched to a gene. The CDR3 region has the DNA TGTGCCAGCAGTCTCCGGACAGGCTCTTACGAGCAGTACTTC. It is translated as CASSLRTGSYEQYF.

The genes are TRBV20-1 and TRBJ1-2; TRBD1 matches 7 bases. The CDR3 is made up of 11 amino acids. The V and J ends lost 7 bases and 7 bases, in that order; junction bases with no gene match: 6. Germline loops: CDR1 DFQATT, CDR2 SNEGSKA (reference sequence). CDR3 sequence: CSGNRGSGYTF. The DNA for the CDR3 is TGCAGTGGGAACAGGGGCAGTGGCTACACCTTC.

This sequence joins TRBV9 and TRBJ2-1; D may be TRBD2 (6 bases). V was cut by 4 bases and J by 4 bases, with 15 bases left in between. The CDR3 is 15 residues long. Germline V gives CDR1 SGDLS, CDR2 YYNGEE. CDR3 sequence: CASSRGGTGYNEQFF. CDR3 DNA sequence: TGTGCCAGCAGCAGGGGTGGGACTGGATACAATGAGCAGTTCTTC.

This rearrangement joins TRBV30 to TRBJ2-4; D is undetermined. Trimming stripped 5 bases from V and 3 bases from J, with 2 bases between. This CDR3 has 10 residues. The germline V gene has CDR1 GTSNPN and CDR2 SVGIG (reference sequence). CDR3 nucleotide sequence: TGTGCCTGGGGCAAAAACATTCAGTACTTC. This encodes CAWGKNIQYF.

The chain couples TRBV6-5 to TRBJ1-2; tentative D call: TRBD1 (5 bases). The V end lost 5 bases, the J end lost 3 bases, and 13 bases lay between the germline ends. The CDR3 contains 14 residues. Germline V CDR1 and CDR2: MNHEY, SVGAGI. The CDR3 sequence: CASSAQTGYYGYTF. In DNA form, the CDR3 reads TGTGCCAGCAGTGCCCAAACAGGTTACTATGGCTACACCTTC.

The chain has TRBV7-3 and TRBJ2-1; a weak D match, TRBD2 (5 bases). The CDR3 is 15 amino acids. The germline gives CDR1 SGHTA, CDR2 FQGTGA. Trimming cost V 3 bases and J 2 bases, with 11 bases left between them. CDR3 in amino acids: CASSLDSTPYNEQFF. The CDR3 bases are TGTGCCAGCAGCTTGGACTCAACTCCCTACAATGAGCAGTTCTTC.

The chain recombines TRBV18 with TRBJ2-5; TRBD2 matches at 11 bases. V trimming: 2 bases; J trimming: 1 base; junction bases outside the gene matches: 6. Germline lookup yields CDR1 KGHSH and CDR2 LQKENI. There are 17 residues in the CDR3. The CDR3 nucleotides read TGTGCCAGCTCACCAACGCTAGCGGGAGGATTCCAAGAGACCCAGTACTTC. Translating it yields CASSPTLAGGFQETQYF.

This chain links TRBV6-5 with TRBJ2-7; tentatively, D is TRBD1 or TRBD2 (6 bases each). CDR1 and CDR2 from the germline V gene are MNHEY and SVGAGI. The V end was cut by 2 bases, the J end by 6 bases, with 14 bases between. This CDR3 is built from 14 residues. The DNA of the CDR3 is TGTGCCAGCAGTTACACGGGGGCGCAGGGCGAGCAGTACTTC. It codes for CASSYTGAQGEQYF.